Listed here are 21 T cell receptor beta chains from one sample, sequenced in a study of T-cell reconstitution after alpha-beta-depleted transplantation in children. Unique molecular identifiers were used to barcode this TCRbeta library. TCRdb analysed the PCR reads with MiXCR anew, one entry per CDR3 protein. The sample has 440,000 or so distinct CDR3 sequences, about 45% seen once. Here the sequenced sample was PBMCs, taken before TCRalphabeta/CD19-depleted stem cell transplant. These receptor sequences come from a girl aged 2 to 9 with aplastic anemia, due to receive a stem cell transplant.

The J gene is TRBJ1-1, the V gene TRBV7-3, with a weak D call TRBD1 (5 bases). Germline V gene data show CDR1 as SGHTA and CDR2 as FQGTGA. This CDR3 comprises 19 residues. Trimming cost V 2 bases and J 1 base, with 23 bases left between them. CDR3 nucleotide sequence: TGTGCCAGCAGCTTATCCCTCTACAAGGGGACGTTCAAGAACACTGAAGCTTTCTTT. Translating it yields CASSLSLYKGTFKNTEAFF.

This clonotype was detected only a few times. The rearrangement links TRBV7-9 to TRBJ1-1; D unclear. There are 10 residues in the CDR3. V lost 5 bases and J lost 8, with 6 bases in between. The germline V gene has CDR1 SEHNR and CDR2 FQNEAQ (reference sequence). CDR3 residues: CASSLQEAFF. The CDR3 bases are TGTGCCAGCAGCCTGCAGGAAGCTTTCTTT.

The genes are TRBV10-3 and TRBJ2-5; 8 bases fit TRBD1. CDR3 length: 14 residues. The V gene end was trimmed by 6 bases and the J gene end by 4 bases; junction bases not matched to a gene: 7. Looked up from germline, CDR1 is ENHRY and CDR2 is SYGVKD. The DNA for the CDR3 is TGTGCCATCAGCGTGACAGGGGCGGGAGAGACCCAGTACTTC. This codes for CAISVTGAGETQYF.

The chain has TRBV20-1 and TRBJ2-2; 7 bases agree with TRBD1. CDR1 and CDR2 (germline): DFQATT, SNEGSKA (reference sequence). The CDR3 totals 16 residues. Trimming at V came to 1 base and at J to 1 base, leaving 6 bases not matched to a gene. The CDR3 DNA sequence: TGCAGTGCTAGAGTAGAACGGACAGGGAACACCGGGGAGCTGTTTTTT. Translating gives CSARVERTGNTGELFF.

There are a few counts of this clonotype. Here the CDR3 DNA reads TGTGCCAGCAGCCGGGACAGGGGCCTCTGGGGCTACACCTTC. Translated: CASSRDRGLWGYTF. The gene calls are TRBV5-5 and TRBJ1-2; TRBD1 matches at 10 bases. V trimming: 4 bases; J trimming: 8 bases; junction bases outside the gene matches: 8. Per germline, CDR1 SGHKS and CDR2 YYEKEE (reference sequence). The CDR3 extends over 14 amino acids.

The genes are TRBV7-8 and TRBJ2-3, with 9 bases identical to TRBD2. The CDR3 contains 14 residues. Germline CDR1 reads SGHVS; CDR2 reads FQNEAQ. After removal of 11 bases from V and 4 bases from J, the junction contained 10 bases not matched to a gene. The DNA of the CDR3 is TGTGCCGGAGATAGCGGGAGAGATCCAGATACGCAGTATTTT. This encodes CAGDSGRDPDTQYF. Looking up the rest from reference TRBV7-8 and TRBJ2-3 gives the full variable domain: GAGVSQSPRYKVAKRGQDVALRCDPISGHVSLFWYQQALGQGPEFLTYFQNEAQLDKSGLPSDRFFAERPEGSVSTLKIQRTQQEDSAVYLCAGDSGRDPDTQYFGPGTRLTVL.

Regarding this clonotype: The CDR3 does not close with the conserved phenylalanine or tryptophan, likely indicating a read error. The chain uses TRBV11-2 and TRBJ1-1; D not certain. Germline V gene lookup returns CDR1 SGHAT and CDR2 FQNNGV. This CDR3 region has 13 residues. Trimming removed 2 bases from V and 4 bases from J, with 8 bases in between. Here the CDR3 reads CASSLFVGTEAFS. As DNA, the CDR3 is TGTGCCAGCAGCTTATTCGTAGGCACTGAAGCTTTCTCT.

This clonotype has just one count. CDR3 protein: CSARDLGRRSGYNEQFF. The CDR3, as DNA: TGCAGTGCTAGAGATTTAGGACGCAGGAGTGGGTACAATGAGCAGTTCTTC. The chain carries TRBV20-1 and TRBJ2-1; no firm D call. The CDR3 is made up of 17 amino acids. Germline-derived CDR1 and CDR2 are DFQATT and SNEGSKA (reference sequence). The V end was cut by 0 bases, the J end by 4 bases, with 19 bases between.

This chain joins TRBV20-1 and TRBJ2-7; 13 bases fit TRBD2. V was clipped by 6 bases and J by 1 base; unmatched bases: 3. The CDR3 runs to 14 residues. The germline gives CDR1 DFQATT, CDR2 SNEGSKA (reference sequence). The CDR3 loop reads CSAPGLAGSYEQYF. The CDR3 DNA follows: TGCAGTGCCCCGGGACTAGCGGGATCCTACGAGCAGTACTTC.

This clonotype occurred a few times. The CDR3 DNA follows: TGTGCCAGCAGTTTTGGGGGGAGAAGGAGCACAGATACGCAGTATTTT. Its translation: CASSFGGRRSTDTQYF. This chain connects TRBV28 to TRBJ2-3; weak D call: TRBD2 (6 bases). In germline, CDR1 is MDHEN, CDR2 SYDVKM. This CDR3 is 16 amino acids long. Between the trimmed V and J ends, which lost 3 bases and 0 bases, there was a span of 13 bases.

In this sample, this clonotype turned up many times. The chain couples TRBV5-1 to TRBJ2-1, with 9 bases fitting TRBD2. V shed 0 bases, J shed 4 bases, and the junction held 20 bases outside the gene matches. CDR1 is SGHRS and CDR2 is YFSETQ in the germline V gene. CDR3 length: 21 residues. This CDR3 reads CASSLAATAGEDTSGYNEQFF. The CDR3 DNA follows: TGCGCCAGCAGCTTGGCCGCGACAGCAGGGGAGGATACTAGCGGGTACAATGAGCAGTTCTTC.

The V gene is TRBV5-1, the J gene TRBJ2-3, with no clear D. This CDR3 contains 14 residues. Trimming took off 1 base at V and 5 bases at J, with 11 bases between the two ends. CDR1 is SGHRS, CDR2 YFSETQ, per germline. The CDR3 DNA sequence: TGCGCCAGCAGCTTGCGGTCGGTGGAAGATACGCAGTATTTT. It specifies CASSLRSVEDTQYF.

This clonotype turned up a few times. The chain uses TRBV24-1 and TRBJ2-1, with 9 bases fitting TRBD1. This CDR3 contains 17 residues. In germline, CDR1 is KGHDR, CDR2 SFDVKD. The V segment lost 4 bases and the J segment 6 bases; nucleotides outside the gene matches: 12. The CDR3 is CATSEVATGTGRNEQFF. The CDR3 DNA reads as TGTGCCACCAGTGAGGTAGCCACCGGGACAGGGCGCAATGAGCAGTTCTTC.

The CDR3 reads CASVQGALGTEAFF. The CDR3 bases are TGTGCCTCTGTACAGGGGGCGCTTGGGACTGAAGCTTTCTTT. The chain uses TRBV30 and TRBJ1-1; 9 bases are a match to TRBD1. Germline values: CDR1 GTSNPN, CDR2 SVGIG (reference sequence). This CDR3 is 14 amino acids long. Trimming took 7 bases from V and 5 from J; bases not matched to a gene: 11.

The chain couples TRBV5-5 to TRBJ2-3; no firm D call. V was trimmed by 0 bases and J by 14 bases, leaving 13 bases between them. CDR3 length: 12 residues. CDR1 and CDR2 from the germline V gene are SGHKS and YYEKEE (reference sequence). As DNA, the CDR3 is TGTGCCAGCAGCTTGGTTGTCCAAGGCGGGTATTTT. Its protein is CASSLVVQGGYF. The whole variable domain, remainder taken from reference TRBV5-5 and TRBJ2-3, is DAGVTQSPTHLIKTRGQQVTLRCSPISGHKSVSWYQQVLGQGPQFIFQYYEKEERGRGNFPDRFSARQFPNYSSELNVNALLLGDSALYLCASSLVVQGGYFGPGTRLTVL.

This clonotype was observed a handful of times. CDR3 bases: TGCAGCGTTGATTTTCTTGCCGGGACAGGGGACAATGAGCAGTTCTTC. Protein product: CSVDFLAGTGDNEQFF. The rearrangement links TRBV29-1 to TRBJ2-1; 10 bases align to TRBD1. CDR3 length: 16 amino acids. V lost 3 bases to trimming and J lost 5 bases; unmatched junction nucleotides: 10. The V gene's germline CDR1 is SQVTM and CDR2 ANQGSEA.

V gene TRBV20-1 combines with J gene TRBJ2-5; tentatively, D is TRBD2 (7 bases). The CDR3 has 20 amino acids. The V end lost 3 bases, the J end lost 0 bases, and 29 bases lay between the germline ends. Germline assignment: CDR1 DFQATT and CDR2 SNEGSKA (reference sequence). This chain's CDR3 is CSARPRLKGGTAGYQETQYF. In nucleotides, the CDR3 is TGCAGTGCTAGGCCTCGCCTGAAAGGGGGTACAGCGGGGTACCAAGAGACCCAGTACTTC.

This clonotype occurred a few times. V usage is TRBV10-2 and J usage is TRBJ2-7, with a weak D call TRBD1 (5 bases). The CDR3 length is 13 residues. Germline CDR1 WSHSY, CDR2 SAAADI. V lost 7 bases and J 3 bases, leaving 13 bases between the germline ends. DNA of the CDR3: TGCGCCAGCACGGACACTCTTTACTACGAGCAGTACTTC. Its translation: CASTDTLYYEQYF.

This clonotype was seen more than once but under ten times. The gene calls are TRBV15 and TRBJ2-1; 9 bases fit TRBD1. The trim removed 5 bases at V and 6 bases at J, leaving 5 bases unmatched. The CDR3 has 14 residues. Germline V gene sequence: CDR1 LNHNV, CDR2 YYDKDF (reference sequence). CDR3 amino acids: CATSDKTGGNEQFF. CDR3 bases: TGTGCCACCAGCGACAAGACAGGGGGCAATGAGCAGTTCTTC.

The V call is TRBV29-1, the J call TRBJ1-4, with 11 bases aligning to TRBD1. The germline CDR1 and CDR2 sequences are SQVTM and ANQGSEA. The CDR3 is made up of 15 amino acids. Trimming at V came to 4 bases and at J to 2 bases, leaving 3 bases not matched to a gene. In DNA, the CDR3 is TGCAGCGTTGGGACAGGGGGCTGGACTAATGAAAAACTGTTTTTT. Protein: CSVGTGGWTNEKLFF.

About this clonotype: An end of the junction differs from the germline gene, which may be a read error. The chain employs TRBV12-3 or TRBV12-4 and TRBJ2-5; 9 nucleotides agree with TRBD2. This CDR3 has 17 amino acids. The CDR3 protein is CASTLGAGGGPEETQYF. CDR3 DNA: TGTGCCAGCACTTTAGGGGCGGGAGGGGGCCCCGAAGAGACCCAGTACTTC.